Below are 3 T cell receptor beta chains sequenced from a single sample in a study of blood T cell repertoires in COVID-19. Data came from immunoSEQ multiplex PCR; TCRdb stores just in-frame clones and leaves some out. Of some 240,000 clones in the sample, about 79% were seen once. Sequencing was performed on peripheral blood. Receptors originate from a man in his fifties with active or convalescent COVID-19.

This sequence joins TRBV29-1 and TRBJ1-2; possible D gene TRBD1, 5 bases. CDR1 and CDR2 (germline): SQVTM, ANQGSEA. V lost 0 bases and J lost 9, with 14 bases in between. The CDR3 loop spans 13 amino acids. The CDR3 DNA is TGCAGCGTTGAAGATCGGGCAGGGCGTAGCTACACCTTC. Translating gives CSVEDRAGRSYTF.

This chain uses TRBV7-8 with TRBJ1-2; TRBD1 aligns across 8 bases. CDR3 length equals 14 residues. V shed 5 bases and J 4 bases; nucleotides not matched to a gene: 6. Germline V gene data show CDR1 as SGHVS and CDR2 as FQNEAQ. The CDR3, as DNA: TGTGCCAGCAGCCTGGACAGGGTTTCCTATGGCTACACCTTC. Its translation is CASSLDRVSYGYTF.

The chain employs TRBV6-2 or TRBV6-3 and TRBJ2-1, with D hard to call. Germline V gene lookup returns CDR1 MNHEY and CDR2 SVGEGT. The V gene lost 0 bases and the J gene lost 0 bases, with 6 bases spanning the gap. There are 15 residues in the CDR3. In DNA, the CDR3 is TGTGCCAGCAGTTACTCCGAGAGCTCCTACAATGAGCAGTTCTTC. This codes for CASSYSESSYNEQFF.